This entry concerns a single T cell receptor (beta chain). Its antigen is unknown. This PCR relied on a set of 60 Vbeta primers and 13 Jbeta primers. Data came from immunoSEQ multiplex PCR; TCRdb stores just in-frame clones and leaves some out. Here the sample spans 180,000 or so clones, 77% being singletons. The entry originates in a study of cytomegalovirus exposure and HLA in healthy donors. Notes on the study in general: Presence/absence analyses assumed roughly uniform sequencing depth across donors, which may not hold. Analysis was performed later, and it showed HLA-associated TCR beta chains to be more clonally expanded than equally common others.

This CDR3 region has 16 residues. The germline CDR1 and CDR2 sequences are LNHNV and YYDKDF (reference sequence). Losses at the gene ends were 1 base for V and 2 bases for J; bases not matched to a gene: 3. Sequencing was carried out using PBMCs. The chain carries TRBV15 and TRBJ2-3; 10 nucleotides agree with TRBD2. The sequence derives from a man between 18 and 35 years old in good health and CMV-seronegative. The CDR3: CATSRGTSGSTDTQYF. DNA for the CDR3: TGTGCCACCAGCAGAGGGACTAGCGGATCCACAGATACGCAGTATTTT.